This T cell receptor (beta chain) was recorded in a study of T cell repertoires in cytomegalovirus infection. Study information: CMV infection and matching HLA type were both indicated by public TCR beta signatures. Study observations and caveats: Clonotype analysis showed dominance of the ex vivo response by HLA-C-restricted CMV-specific TCR beta clonotypes.

TCRdb re-analysed the reads in MiXCR, keeping a single row per CDR3 protein. The data hold some 920,000 distinct CDR3 sequences, with roughly 30% observed a single time. This clonotype occurred a few times. What it binds is not known. The CDR3 has 12 residues. V was pared by 4 bases and J by 8 bases, with 9 bases between. The sample was cultured CD8+ T cells from PBMCs, taken from culture after CMV antigen stimulation. The TCR comes from a human donor in good health (CMV status not recorded). Some clones in this sample may be carry-over from other donors' samples. V usage is TRBV12-3 or TRBV12-4 and J usage is TRBJ2-1; D is ambiguous. The CDR3 loop reads CASSSPYHEQFF. The DNA of the CDR3 is TGTGCCAGCAGTTCTCCTTATCATGAGCAGTTCTTC.